The T cell receptor (beta chain) under discussion was sequenced for a study of CXCR3-negative and CXCR3-positive naive CD8 T cells. About the research overall: There were 110 million to 150 million TRB reads altogether, and each library had about 1.5 +/- 0.3 million of them.

Broader study findings: CXCR3 levels fell partly with cryopreservation; most assays relied on fresh PBMCs.

All TRB cDNA libraries came from 5' RACE performed with UMI labels. TCRdb re-called the 5' RACE reads and catalogs CDR3 proteins one per entry, DNA excluded. The sample's table shows about 130,000 distinct CDR3 sequences. Germline V gene lookup returns CDR1 MDHEN and CDR2 SYDVKM. The CDR3 has 14 amino acids. With respect to this clonotype: Its target is unknown.

The sequencing sample was made of naive CXCR3- CD8+ T cells from blood. Documented subset: CD45RO-CCR7+CD27+CD95- naive CD8+ T cells lacking CXCR3 (TNR3-). This chain joins TRBV28 and TRBJ2-2; the TCRdb call, TRBD1, lacks DNA for checking. This TCR was sampled from a human donor in good health. Some clones in this sample may be carry-over from other donors' samples. The chain's CDR3 is CASISQGSTGELFF.